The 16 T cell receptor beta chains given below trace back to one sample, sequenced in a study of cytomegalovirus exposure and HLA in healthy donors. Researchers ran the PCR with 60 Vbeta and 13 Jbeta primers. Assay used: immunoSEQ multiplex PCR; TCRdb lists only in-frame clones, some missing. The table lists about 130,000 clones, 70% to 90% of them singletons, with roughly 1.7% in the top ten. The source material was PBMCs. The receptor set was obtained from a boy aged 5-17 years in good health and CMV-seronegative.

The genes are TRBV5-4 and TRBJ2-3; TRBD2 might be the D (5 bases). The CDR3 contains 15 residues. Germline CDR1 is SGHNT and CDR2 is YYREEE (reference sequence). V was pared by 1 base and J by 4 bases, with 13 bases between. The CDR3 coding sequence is TGTGCCAGCAGCTTGCACTCTAGCATTCCAGATACGCAGTATTTT. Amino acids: CASSLHSSIPDTQYF.

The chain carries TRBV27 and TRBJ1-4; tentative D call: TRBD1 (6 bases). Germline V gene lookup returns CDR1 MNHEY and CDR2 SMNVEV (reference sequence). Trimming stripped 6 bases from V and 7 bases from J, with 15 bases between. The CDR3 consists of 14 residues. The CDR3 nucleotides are TGTGCCAGCAGGTATACAGGGTTGAGTGAAAAACTGTTTTTT. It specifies CASRYTGLSEKLFF.

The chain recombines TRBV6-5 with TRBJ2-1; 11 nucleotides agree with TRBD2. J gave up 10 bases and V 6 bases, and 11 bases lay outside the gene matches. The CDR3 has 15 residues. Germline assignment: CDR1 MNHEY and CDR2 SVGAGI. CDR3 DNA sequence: TGTGCCAGCAGATCTTATAGCGGGGGGGATCGCGAGCAGTTCTTC. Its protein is CASRSYSGGDREQFF.

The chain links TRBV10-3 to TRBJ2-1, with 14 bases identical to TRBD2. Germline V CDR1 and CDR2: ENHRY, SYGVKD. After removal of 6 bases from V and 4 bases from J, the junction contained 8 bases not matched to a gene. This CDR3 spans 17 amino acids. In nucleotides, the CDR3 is TGTGCCATCAGCCCGGGACTAGCGGGGGTTACGTACAATGAGCAGTTCTTC. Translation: CAISPGLAGVTYNEQFF.

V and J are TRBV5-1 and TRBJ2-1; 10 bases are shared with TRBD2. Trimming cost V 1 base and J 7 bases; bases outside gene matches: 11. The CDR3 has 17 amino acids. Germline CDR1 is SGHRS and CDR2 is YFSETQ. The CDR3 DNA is TGCGCCAGCAGCTTGTCCAGAGGAGCGGGGGGGGATAATGAGCAGTTCTTC. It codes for CASSLSRGAGGDNEQFF.

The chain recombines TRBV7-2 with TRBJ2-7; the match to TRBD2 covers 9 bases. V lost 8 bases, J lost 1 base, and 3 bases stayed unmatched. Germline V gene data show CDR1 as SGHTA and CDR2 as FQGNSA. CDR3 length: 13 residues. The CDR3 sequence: CASRTSGSYEQYF. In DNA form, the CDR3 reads TGTGCCAGCCGAACTAGCGGGTCCTACGAGCAGTACTTC.

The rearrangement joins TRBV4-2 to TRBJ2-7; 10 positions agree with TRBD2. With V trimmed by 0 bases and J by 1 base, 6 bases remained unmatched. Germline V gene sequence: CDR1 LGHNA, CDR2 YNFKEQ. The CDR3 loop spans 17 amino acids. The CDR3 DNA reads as TGTGCCAGCAGCCAAGAGAGTCTAGCGGGAGAATCCTACGAGCAGTACTTC. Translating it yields CASSQESLAGESYEQYF.

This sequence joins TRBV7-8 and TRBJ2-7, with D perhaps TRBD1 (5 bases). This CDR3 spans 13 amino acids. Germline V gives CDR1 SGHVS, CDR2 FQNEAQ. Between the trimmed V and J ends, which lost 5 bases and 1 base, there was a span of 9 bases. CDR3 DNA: TGTGCCAGCAGCAAGGACAAGTCCTACGAGCAGTACTTC. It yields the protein CASSKDKSYEQYF.

CDR3 nucleotide sequence: TGTGCCAGTAGTATTCGGGAAGCGGGGTATGGAGAGCAGTACTTC. Translating it yields CASSIREAGYGEQYF. The V call is TRBV19, the J call TRBJ2-7; 7 bases agree with TRBD2. Germline assignment: CDR1 LNHDA and CDR2 SQIVND (reference sequence). The CDR3 covers 15 residues. The V gene end was trimmed by 3 bases and the J gene end by 7 bases; junction bases not matched to a gene: 12.

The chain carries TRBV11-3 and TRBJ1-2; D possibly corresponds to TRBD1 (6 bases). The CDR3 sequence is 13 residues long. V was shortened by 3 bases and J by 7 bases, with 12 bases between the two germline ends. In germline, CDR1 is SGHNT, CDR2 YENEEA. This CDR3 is CASSFAGGGGYTF. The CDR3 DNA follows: TGTGCCAGCAGCTTTGCGGGGGGCGGTGGCTACACCTTC.

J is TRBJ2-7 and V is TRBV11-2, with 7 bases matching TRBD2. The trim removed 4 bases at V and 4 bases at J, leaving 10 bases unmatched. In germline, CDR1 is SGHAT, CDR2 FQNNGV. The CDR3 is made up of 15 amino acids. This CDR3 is CASSSMSGGTYEQYF. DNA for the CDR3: TGTGCCAGCAGCTCCATGTCGGGGGGAACTTACGAGCAGTACTTC.

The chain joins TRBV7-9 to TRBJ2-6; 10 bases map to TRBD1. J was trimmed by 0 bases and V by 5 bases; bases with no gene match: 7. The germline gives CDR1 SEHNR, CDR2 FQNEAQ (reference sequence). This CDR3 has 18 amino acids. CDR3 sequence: CASSRQTGGRSGANVLTF. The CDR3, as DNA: TGTGCCAGCAGCCGACAGACAGGGGGCCGCTCTGGGGCCAACGTCCTGACTTTC.

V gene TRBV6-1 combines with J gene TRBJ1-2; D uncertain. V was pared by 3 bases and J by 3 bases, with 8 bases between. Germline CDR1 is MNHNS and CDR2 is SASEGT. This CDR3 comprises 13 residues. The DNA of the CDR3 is TGTGCCAGCAGTGATGAGGGCTACTATGGCTACACCTTC. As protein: CASSDEGYYGYTF.

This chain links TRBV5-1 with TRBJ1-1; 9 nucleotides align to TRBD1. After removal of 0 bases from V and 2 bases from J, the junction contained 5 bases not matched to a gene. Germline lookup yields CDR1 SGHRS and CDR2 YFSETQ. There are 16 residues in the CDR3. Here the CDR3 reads CASSLAEGQGNTEAFF. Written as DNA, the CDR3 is TGCGCCAGCAGCTTGGCCGAGGGACAGGGAAACACTGAAGCTTTCTTT.

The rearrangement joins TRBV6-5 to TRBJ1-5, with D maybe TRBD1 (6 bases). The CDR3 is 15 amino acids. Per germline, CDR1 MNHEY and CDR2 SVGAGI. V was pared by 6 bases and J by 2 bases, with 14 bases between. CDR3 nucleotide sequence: TGTGCCAGCAGCCCCGGGACACACGGCAATCAGCCCCAGCATTTT. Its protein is CASSPGTHGNQPQHF.

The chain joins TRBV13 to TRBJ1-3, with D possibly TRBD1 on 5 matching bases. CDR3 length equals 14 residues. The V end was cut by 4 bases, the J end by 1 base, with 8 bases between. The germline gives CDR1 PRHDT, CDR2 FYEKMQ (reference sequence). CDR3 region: CASSYGGSGNTIYF. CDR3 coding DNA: TGTGCCAGCAGCTACGGGGGGTCTGGAAACACCATATATTTT.